Below, 27 T cell receptor beta chains from the same sample are listed, as sequenced in a study of blood T cell repertoires in COVID-19. Sequencing was performed with immunoSEQ multiplex PCR; in TCRdb, only in-frame clones are kept and a portion is missing. This table has a few hundred thousand clones, more than 75% appearing once. The sequencing sample was made of peripheral blood. Receptor source: a middle-aged man with acute or convalescent COVID-19.

This chain joins TRBV5-5 and TRBJ2-7, with D tentatively TRBD1 (6 bases). The germline V gene encodes CDR1 SGHKS and CDR2 YYEKEE (reference sequence). Trimming took off 0 bases at V and 7 bases at J, with 14 bases between the two ends. The CDR3 contains 14 residues. DNA for the CDR3: TGTGCCAGCAGCTTGGATACAGGGACATCGGAGCAGTACTTC. This encodes CASSLDTGTSEQYF.

This chain uses TRBV5-1 with TRBJ2-1; tentatively, D is TRBD2 (6 bases). The V and J ends lost 0 bases and 9 bases respectively, with 7 bases between them. The CDR3 has 12 amino acids. Germline CDR1 reads SGHRS; CDR2 reads YFSETQ. Here the CDR3 reads CASSLVGGEQFF. The CDR3 DNA sequence: TGCGCCAGCAGCTTGGTGGGGGGTGAGCAGTTCTTC.

V gene TRBV29-1 combines with J gene TRBJ2-1; maybe TRBD1 (6 bases). The V gene's germline CDR1 is SQVTM and CDR2 ANQGSEA. The CDR3 contains 16 residues. The V end was cut by 5 bases, the J end by 1 base, with 18 bases between. CDR3 DNA: TGCAGCGTTCGCCAATGGGACAACCCGTCCTACAATGAGCAGTTCTTC. Amino acids: CSVRQWDNPSYNEQFF.

The chain couples TRBV5-6 to TRBJ1-5; the D gene is possibly TRBD1 (5 bases). Trimming cost V 4 bases and J 6 bases, with 14 bases left between them. This CDR3 is 14 amino acids long. The V gene's germline CDR1 is SGHDT and CDR2 YYEEEE. Here the CDR3 reads CASSQGLRGQPQHF. As DNA, the CDR3 is TGTGCCAGCAGCCAGGGCCTAAGGGGTCAGCCCCAGCATTTT.

This chain links TRBV19 with TRBJ2-1; possible D gene TRBD2, 6 bases. Trimming took 7 bases from V and 10 from J, leaving 14 bases between them. This CDR3 is 12 amino acids long. Per germline, CDR1 LNHDA and CDR2 SQIVND (reference sequence). The DNA of the CDR3 is TGTGCCAGTAATGGGGGTCGGGAGGAGCAGTTCTTC. Residues: CASNGGREEQFF.

V is TRBV3-1 (or the pseudogene TRBV3-2) and J is TRBJ2-3, with 11 bases that match TRBD2. From germline, CDR1 is LGHDT and CDR2 YNNKEL (reference sequence). J gave up 2 bases and V 0 bases, and 10 bases lay outside the gene matches. The CDR3 consists of 19 residues. CDR3 sequence reads: CASSQDLGWGLAATDTQYF. As DNA, the CDR3 is TGTGCCAGCAGCCAAGATCTAGGTTGGGGACTAGCGGCCACAGATACGCAGTATTTT.

The CDR3 nucleotides are TGTGCCAGCAGCTTAGATGACAGGGGGCCCCCCTACGAGCAGTACTTC. It translates to CASSLDDRGPPYEQYF. The V and J genes are TRBV7-4 and TRBJ2-7; 10 bases match TRBD1. The CDR3 sequence is 16 residues long. In germline, CDR1 is SGHVT, CDR2 SQSDAQ. J lost 2 bases, V lost 1 base, and 5 bases had no gene match. Using reference TRBV7-4 and TRBJ2-7 for the parts outside the CDR3, the full variable domain is GAGVSQSPRYKVAKRGRDVALRCDSISGHVTLYWYRQTLGQGSEVLTYSQSDAQRDKSGRPSGRFSAERPERSVSTLKIQRTEQGDSAVYLCASSLDDRGPPYEQYFGPGTRLTVT.

The J gene is TRBJ1-6, the V gene TRBV15, with D unclear. V lost 7 bases and J 0 bases, leaving 7 bases between the germline ends. Germline CDR1 LNHNV, CDR2 YYDKDF (reference sequence). The CDR3 is made up of 14 amino acids. The CDR3 DNA is TGTGCCACCAAAGAGAGCTCCTATAATTCACCCCTCCACTTT. Translating it yields CATKESSYNSPLHF.

The chain combines TRBV6-5 with TRBJ2-4; D might be TRBD2 (6 bases). The CDR3 is 16 residues long. The V end lost 2 bases, the J end lost 0 bases, and 11 bases lay between the germline ends. The germline V gene encodes CDR1 MNHEY and CDR2 SVGAGI. CDR3 in amino acids: CASSYNGGLAKNIQYF. DNA for the CDR3: TGTGCCAGCAGTTACAACGGGGGACTAGCCAAAAACATTCAGTACTTC.

J is TRBJ1-5 and V is TRBV23-1, with D uncertain. TRBV23-1 is labeled an ORF, and its function is uncertain. The CDR3 has 16 amino acids. V lost 3 bases, J lost 7 bases, and 19 bases lay in between. Written as DNA, the CDR3 is TGCGCCAGCAGTCACCCTCGCGGAGCAGTTCTACAGCCCCAGCATTTT. This encodes CASSHPRGAVLQPQHF.

The V and J genes are TRBV5-1 and TRBJ2-7, with 7 bases lining up with TRBD1. Germline V gene lookup returns CDR1 SGHRS and CDR2 YFSETQ. V lost 2 bases and J lost 0; bases outside the gene matches: 11. The CDR3 runs to 17 residues. In DNA form, the CDR3 reads TGCGCCAGCAGCTTACACAGGGGCACTACGAGCTCCTACGAGCAGTACTTC. Protein sequence: CASSLHRGTTSSYEQYF.

The V gene is TRBV5-8, the J gene TRBJ1-1, with D possibly being TRBD1 (6 bases). The CDR3 sequence is 14 residues long. Per the germline V gene, CDR1 is SGHTS and CDR2 is YDEGEE. Trimming removed 2 bases at V and 1 base at J, with 9 bases between. The CDR3 sequence is CASSFGGRNTEAFF. CDR3 coding DNA: TGTGCCAGCAGCTTTGGGGGCCGGAACACTGAAGCTTTCTTT.

The rearrangement uses TRBV21-1 and TRBJ1-1. TRBV21-1 is given as a pseudogene. The CDR3 contains 16 residues. For the CDR3, the DNA is TGTGCCAGCAGCCCCCCGGGGGAACTCAACCTGGTTGAAGCTTTCTTT. This codes for CASSPPGELNLVEAFF.

The chain combines TRBV19 with TRBJ2-7, with a possible D match to TRBD1 (7 bases). From germline, CDR1 is LNHDA and CDR2 SQIVND (reference sequence). This CDR3 comprises 15 residues. V gave up 7 bases and J gave up 0 bases, with 16 bases separating them. The CDR3 coding sequence is TGTGCCAGTACCCCGACAGGGAGGATCTCCTACGAGCAGTACTTC. Its protein product is CASTPTGRISYEQYF.

The chain employs TRBV6-5 and TRBJ1-4; D possibly corresponds to TRBD1 (5 bases). The CDR3 loop spans 15 amino acids. Per the germline V gene, CDR1 is MNHEY and CDR2 is SVGAGI. Deletions cut 0 bases from V and 7 bases from J, with 12 bases between. CDR3 region: CASSYSGTRGEKLFF. In DNA, the CDR3 is TGTGCCAGCAGTTACTCCGGGACTCGAGGTGAAAAACTGTTTTTT.

This chain connects TRBV6-6 to TRBJ1-1; the D gene is possibly TRBD1 (5 bases). Per the germline V gene, CDR1 is MNHNY and CDR2 is SVGAGI (reference sequence). The CDR3 has 15 amino acids. V lost 4 bases to trimming and J lost 0 bases, with 12 bases between them. The CDR3 coding sequence is TGTGCCAGCAGTTCACCACAGGTCATGAACACTGAAGCTTTCTTT. As protein: CASSSPQVMNTEAFF.

V and J are TRBV7-9 and TRBJ2-7; possibly TRBD1 for D (6 bases). The germline V gene has CDR1 SEHNR and CDR2 FQNEAQ (reference sequence). V was pared by 5 bases and J by 4 bases, with 18 bases between. The CDR3 is made up of 15 amino acids. The chain's CDR3 is CASSPRGSGWYEQYF. Here the CDR3 DNA reads TGTGCCAGCAGCCCGAGGGGGTCAGGGTGGTACGAGCAGTACTTC. Drawing the rest from reference TRBV7-9 and TRBJ2-7, the complete variable domain is DTGVSQNPRHKITKRGQNVTFRCDPISEHNRLYWYRQTLGQGPEFLTYFQNEAQLEKSRLLSDRFSAERPKGSFSTLEIQRTEQGDSAMYLCASSPRGSGWYEQYFGPGTRLTVT.

The genes are TRBV2 and TRBJ1-3; TRBD1 matches 7 bases. CDR3 length: 14 residues. Trimming cost V 8 bases and J 4 bases; bases outside gene matches: 8. The germline gives CDR1 SNHLY, CDR2 FYNNEI. CDR3 region: CASLSTGKGNTIYF. The DNA for the CDR3 is TGTGCCAGCCTATCGACAGGGAAAGGAAACACCATATATTTT.

The chain joins TRBV27 to TRBJ1-2, with TRBD1 identical over 10 bases. Unmatched junction bases numbered 2, after V lost 3 bases and J lost 4 bases. The CDR3 runs to 14 residues. Germline loops: CDR1 MNHEY, CDR2 SMNVEV (reference sequence). The CDR3 is CASSLGQGLYGYTF. CDR3 sequence (DNA): TGTGCCAGCAGTTTGGGACAGGGGCTCTATGGCTACACCTTC.

The chain couples TRBV11-2 to TRBJ2-1; no clear D gene. V dropped 1 base and J dropped 3 bases, with 7 bases sitting between them. The CDR3 is 14 amino acids. Germline lookup yields CDR1 SGHAT and CDR2 FQNNGV. CDR3 residues: CASSLGEDYNEQFF. CDR3 nucleotide sequence: TGTGCCAGCAGCTTAGGAGAAGACTACAATGAGCAGTTCTTC.

With respect to this clone: A junction boundary mismatches the germline segment, possibly from a read error. The V gene is TRBV20-1, the J gene TRBJ1-2; weak D call: TRBD1 (6 bases). Per germline, CDR1 DFQATT and CDR2 SNEGSKA (reference sequence). The CDR3 extends over 16 amino acids. CDR3 sequence reads: CSASTGFGTTFYSYTF. The DNA of the CDR3 is TGCAGTGCTAGTACGGGGTTCGGGACAACATTCTATAGCTACACCTTC.

This clone was counted only a few times. The chain combines TRBV18 with TRBJ1-6; TRBD1 aligns across 7 bases. V lost 3 bases and J lost 1; bases outside the gene matches: 0. The CDR3 length is 15 residues. The germline CDR1 and CDR2 sequences are KGHSH and LQKENI. The CDR3 coding sequence is TGTGCCAGCTCACCGGACAGGTCCTATAATTCACCCCTCCACTTT. Protein sequence: CASSPDRSYNSPLHF.

CDR3 bases: TGTGCCAGCTCACCACCGGGACTAGCGAGGATTTCGAGGGGGGCCCAGTACTTC. This gives the protein CASSPPGLARISRGAQYF. The chain couples TRBV18 to TRBJ2-5; TRBD2 matches 10 bases. CDR1 is KGHSH, CDR2 LQKENI, per germline. After removal of 0 bases from V and 9 bases from J, the junction contained 16 bases not matched to a gene. The CDR3 runs to 18 residues.

The chain recombines TRBV3-1 (or the pseudogene TRBV3-2) with TRBJ2-7; perhaps TRBD2 as D (6 bases). The germline V and J ends were trimmed by 1 base and 0 bases, with 13 bases remaining between them. The CDR3 contains 16 residues. Germline V lookup: CDR1 LGHDT, CDR2 YNNKEL (reference sequence). CDR3 DNA sequence: TGTGCCAGCAGCCAAGGTACTAGCTTCAACTCCTACGAGCAGTACTTC. Protein sequence: CASSQGTSFNSYEQYF.

A remark on this clone: This specimen includes other DNA sequences encoding the same CDR3. The rearrangement uses TRBV11-2 and TRBJ2-7, with D tentatively TRBD1 (6 bases). Looked up from germline, CDR1 is SGHAT and CDR2 is FQNNGV. V lost 5 bases and J 3 bases, leaving 8 bases between the germline ends. CDR3 length equals 12 residues. For the CDR3, the DNA is TGTGCCAGCAGCCTACAGGGCTACGAGCAGTACTTC. It is translated as CASSLQGYEQYF. The variable domain in full, completed from reference TRBV11-2 and TRBJ2-7, reads EAGVAQSPRYKIIEKRQSVAFWCNPISGHATLYWYQQILGQGPKLLIQFQNNGVVDDSQLPKDRFSAERLKGVDSTLKIQPAKLEDSAVYLCASSLQGYEQYFGPGTRLTVT.

In this sample, this clone turned up a few times. The chain recombines TRBV6-5 with TRBJ2-2, with D tentatively TRBD1 (6 bases). Germline CDR1 and CDR2: MNHEY and SVGAGI. Between the trimmed V and J ends, which lost 6 bases and 4 bases, there was a span of 15 bases. This CDR3 spans 15 amino acids. The CDR3 here is CASRQGQTFTGELFF. CDR3 nucleotides: TGTGCCAGCAGGCAGGGGCAAACTTTCACCGGGGAGCTGTTTTTT.

The chain joins TRBV11-2 to TRBJ2-1; D is unresolved. Trimming removed 1 base at V and 4 bases at J, with 5 bases between. CDR1 and CDR2 from the germline V gene are SGHAT and FQNNGV. This CDR3 has 13 residues. The CDR3 DNA is TGTGCCAGCAGCTTAGGACTGTACAATGAGCAGTTCTTC. It encodes CASSLGLYNEQFF.